The present T cell receptor beta chain was sequenced within a study of cytomegalovirus exposure and HLA in healthy donors. Worth noting for this clone: What it binds is unknown.

Findings and caveats of the study: In vitro testing confirmed three CMV-associated chains as specific for CMV antigens. While the bulk of TCR sequences proved rare, some public TCRs turned up in many donors.

CDR3 length: 15 amino acids. CDR1 and CDR2 from the germline V gene are MNHEY and SMNVEV (reference sequence). The junction had 15 bases not matched to a gene; V was cut back by 5 bases and J by 9 bases. Data came from immunoSEQ multiplex PCR; TCRdb stores just in-frame clones and leaves some out. In the table there are roughly 240,000 clones, about 86% of which are singletons. The donors were in the 120-subject validation cohort, distinct from the approximately 670-subject first cohort. The receptor was isolated from a man aged 18 to 35 in good health and CMV-seronegative. Specimen: PBMCs. V and J are TRBV27 and TRBJ1-1; 7 bases match TRBD1. Here the CDR3 reads CASSEVTGASQKAFF. CDR3 DNA sequence: TGTGCCAGCAGTGAAGTAACAGGGGCTTCCCAAAAAGCTTTCTTT.